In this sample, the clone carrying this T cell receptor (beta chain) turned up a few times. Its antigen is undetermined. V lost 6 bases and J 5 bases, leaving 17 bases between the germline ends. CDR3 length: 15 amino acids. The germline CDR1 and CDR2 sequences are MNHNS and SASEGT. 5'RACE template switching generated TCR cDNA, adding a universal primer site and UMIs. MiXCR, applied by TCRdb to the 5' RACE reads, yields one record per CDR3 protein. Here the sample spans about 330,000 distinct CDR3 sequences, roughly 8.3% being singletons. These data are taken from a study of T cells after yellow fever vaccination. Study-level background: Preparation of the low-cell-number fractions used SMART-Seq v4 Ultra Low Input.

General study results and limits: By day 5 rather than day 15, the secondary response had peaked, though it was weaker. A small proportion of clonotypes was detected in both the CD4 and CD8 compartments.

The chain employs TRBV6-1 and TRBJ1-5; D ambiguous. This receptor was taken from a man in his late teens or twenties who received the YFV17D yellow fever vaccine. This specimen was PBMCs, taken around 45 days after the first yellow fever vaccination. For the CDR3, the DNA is TGTGCCAGCAGAGTTGACGGCCAGCACCATCAGCCCCAGCATTTT. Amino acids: CASRVDGQHHQPQHF.